This T cell receptor (beta chain) appears in the sequencing data of a study of shared clonotypes between healthy human individuals. Clones were read by immunoSEQ multiplex PCR, and TCRdb kept only the in-frame ones, dropping some. The sample has around 750,000 clones, less than 85% seen once. This clonotype was obtained from a woman between 25 and 40 years old in good health. The sample comprised memory CD4+ T cells sorted from blood. Indicated subset: CD45RA-negative fraction.

For the CDR3, the DNA is TGTGCCAGTAGTATTTGGGGTTTTAATGAAAAACTGTTTTTT. It encodes CASSIWGFNEKLFF. The chain couples TRBV19 to TRBJ1-4; D unclear. Germline values: CDR1 LNHDA, CDR2 SQIVND (reference sequence). Trimming cost V 3 bases and J 4 bases, with 9 bases left between them. This CDR3 has 14 amino acids.